Listed below are T cell receptor beta chains from one sample, sequenced in a study of T cell repertoires in cytomegalovirus infection. TCRdb reprocessed the reads with MiXCR, giving one entry per CDR3 protein. The repertoire holds hundreds of thousands of distinct CDR3 sequences, with just under 30% as singletons. These receptors' targets are unknown. Here the sequenced sample was cultured PBMCs, taken from culture after CMV antigen stimulation. The receptors were gathered from a human donor in good health (CMV status not recorded). Some clones in this sample may be carry-over from other donors' samples. CDR3s include the opening cysteine and the closing phenylalanine or tryptophan. A D gene is named only where the DNA matches it firmly. Size is stated for part of the rows, as once, few or many counts, or as a class when the clone is expanded.

>TRBV7-2|TRBJ1-1|-|-
CASSLAWVSTEAFF
TGTGCCAGCAGCTTAGCTTGGGTTAGCACAGAAGCTTTCTTT
>TRBV11-2|TRBJ2-5|TRBD1|few
CASSPRSGGTETQYF
TGTGCCAGCAGCCCTCGCTCAGGGGGCACAGAGACCCAGTACTTC
>TRBV5-6|TRBJ1-1|-|few
CASRRAGRGTEAFF
TGTGCCAGCAGGCGGGCAGGTAGGGGCACTGAAGCTTTCTTT
>TRBV6-6|TRBJ1-5|-|few
CASSYNPTLRNQPQHF
TGTGCCAGCAGTTACAACCCTACCCTGAGGAATCAGCCCCAGCATTTT
>TRBV11-2|TRBJ2-1|TRBD1|-
CASSSAYRGRNNEQFF
TGTGCCAGCAGCTCGGCGTACAGGGGGCGGAACAATGAGCAGTTCTTC
>TRBV20-1|TRBJ2-7|TRBD1|-
CSARGDREQYF
TGCAGTGCTAGAGGGGACAGGGAGCAGTACTTC
>TRBV27|TRBJ2-7|-|many
CASSTLGFYEQYF
TGTGCCAGCAGCACGCTAGGATTCTACGAGCAGTACTTC
>TRBV20-1|TRBJ2-1|TRBD2|-
CSATLAGVSYNEQFF
TGCAGTGCTACGCTAGCGGGAGTCTCCTACAATGAGCAGTTCTTC
>TRBV20-1|TRBJ2-1|-|once
CSARDLRTKYNEQFF
TGCAGTGCTAGAGATCTCAGGACTAAATACAATGAGCAGTTCTTC
>TRBV7-9|TRBJ1-4|TRBD1|-
CASSSTGTEKLFF
TGTGCCAGCAGCTCGACAGGGACTGAAAAACTGTTTTTT